Below, 14 T cell receptor beta chains from the same sample are listed, as sequenced in a study of T-cell memory formation after mild COVID-19. TCRdb itself ran the 5' RACE reads through MiXCR, one entry per CDR3 protein. The sample has approximately 290,000 distinct CDR3 sequences, about 15% seen once. The sequencing sample was made of PBMCs or a T cell subset sorted from them (not recorded which). These receptors all come from a man aged 18 to 30 who had mild COVID-19 (a few samples of this study predate the infection). Cell type and time point are not known.

V gene TRBV5-6 combines with J gene TRBJ2-1; tentatively, D is TRBD1 (6 bases). Trimming cost V 1 base and J 0 bases, with 17 bases left between them. There are 18 residues in the CDR3. Germline-derived CDR1 and CDR2 are SGHDT and YYEEEE. This CDR3 is CASSLNMGALSSYNEQFF. The CDR3 coding sequence is TGTGCCAGCAGCTTGAACATGGGGGCCCTCAGCTCCTACAATGAGCAGTTCTTC.

The rearrangement links TRBV29-1 to TRBJ1-2, with D tentatively TRBD1 (6 bases). V lost 7 bases, J lost 5 bases, and 11 bases lay in between. This CDR3 is 11 amino acids long. CDR1 is SQVTM and CDR2 is ANQGSEA in the germline V gene. CDR3 residues: CSAGTPYGYTF. CDR3 DNA sequence: TGCAGCGCCGGGACACCGTATGGCTACACCTTC.

The V and J genes are TRBV20-1 and TRBJ1-4, with D perhaps matching TRBD1 (5 bases). CDR1 DFQATT and CDR2 SNEGSKA come from the germline V gene (reference sequence). V lost 0 bases, J lost 13 bases, and 27 bases lay in between. CDR3 size: 17 residues. The CDR3 nucleotides are TGCAGTGCTAGAGATCAACTAGAGACAGACCCTTCTAGGCGACTGTTTTTT. It encodes CSARDQLETDPSRRLFF.

This clonotype was recorded at least ten times. The rearrangement uses TRBV20-1 and TRBJ2-5, with D hard to call. Per germline, CDR1 DFQATT and CDR2 SNEGSKA (reference sequence). V was cut by 4 bases and J by 3 bases, with 9 bases left in between. The CDR3 is 12 amino acids. CDR3 DNA sequence: TGCAGTGCTACGTGGGTTGAAGAGACCCAGTACTTC. Its protein is CSATWVEETQYF.

Here the CDR3 reads CASSLMWGETQYF. The CDR3 DNA reads as TGTGCCAGCAGCTTAATGTGGGGGGAGACCCAGTACTTC. The chain joins TRBV7-3 to TRBJ2-5; D could derive from TRBD1 or TRBD2 (5 bases each). Per the germline V gene, CDR1 is SGHTA and CDR2 is FQGTGA. V lost 1 base and J 5 bases, leaving 8 bases between the germline ends. This CDR3 region has 13 residues.

This clonotype was seen only a few times. A much larger clone sits a single nucleotide away, making a read error possible. The chain employs TRBV5-1 and TRBJ2-7; D not resolved. The CDR3 spans 13 residues. V was cut by 0 bases and J by 5 bases, with 9 bases left in between. CDR1 SGHRS and CDR2 YFSETQ come from the germline V gene. The CDR3 sequence is CASSLEILDEQYF. For the CDR3, the DNA is TGCGCCAGCAGCTTGGAAATACTGGACGAGCAGTACTTC.

The chain employs TRBV12-3 or TRBV12-4 and TRBJ2-1, with D perhaps TRBD1 (6 bases). V was trimmed by 2 bases and J by 5 bases, leaving 7 bases between them. The CDR3 totals 13 residues. This CDR3 is CASSLKGDNEQFF. As DNA, the CDR3 is TGTGCCAGCAGTTTAAAGGGGGACAATGAGCAGTTCTTC.

This clonotype came up many times. The rearrangement joins TRBV7-8 to TRBJ2-7; D is perhaps TRBD1 or TRBD2 (5 bases each). V gave up 3 bases and J gave up 4 bases, with 19 bases separating them. The CDR3 loop spans 16 amino acids. Germline V lookup: CDR1 SGHVS, CDR2 FQNEAQ. CDR3 amino acids: CASSFTRESGRYEQYF. The CDR3 DNA follows: TGTGCCAGCAGCTTTACCAGGGAGAGTGGTCGGTACGAGCAGTACTTC.

The chain employs TRBV7-2 and TRBJ1-1, with D tentatively TRBD1 (6 bases). CDR1 is SGHTA, CDR2 FQGNSA, per germline. The CDR3 loop spans 13 amino acids. The V and J ends lost 6 bases and 4 bases respectively, with 12 bases between them. The CDR3 coding sequence is TGTGCCAGCAGGCAAGGGGGTAGCACTGAAGCTTTCTTT. It yields the protein CASRQGGSTEAFF. The full variable domain, in which reference TRBV7-2 and TRBJ1-1 provide the parts outside the CDR3, is GAGVSQSPSNKVTEKGKDVELRCDPISGHTALYWYRQSLGQGLEFLIYFQGNSAPDKSGLPSDRFSAERTGGSVSTLTIQRTQQEDSAVYLCASRQGGSTEAFFGQGTRLTVV.

The rearrangement links TRBV12-3 or TRBV12-4 to TRBJ2-4, with TRBD1 matching over 9 bases. The CDR3 is 14 residues long. V gave up 6 bases and J gave up 7 bases; unmatched junction bases: 7. The CDR3 region has the DNA TGTGCCAGCAGCCTGGACAGGGGCCTCAACATTCAGTACTTC. The encoded protein is CASSLDRGLNIQYF.

This chain joins TRBV5-8 and TRBJ2-3; either TRBD1 or TRBD2 may supply D (6 bases each). CDR1 and CDR2 from the germline V gene are SGHTS and YDEGEE. There are 15 residues in the CDR3. V lost 3 bases and J lost 0, with 11 bases in between. The CDR3 is CASSSWGASTDTQYF. The CDR3 DNA sequence: TGTGCCAGCAGCTCCTGGGGGGCAAGCACAGATACGCAGTATTTT. Based on the CDR3 plus reference TRBV5-8 and TRBJ2-3, the full variable domain is EAGVTQSPTHLIKTRGQQATLRCSPISGHTSVYWYQQALGLGLQFLLWYDEGEERNRGNFPPRFSGRQFPNYSSELNVNALELEDSALYLCASSSWGASTDTQYFGPGTRLTVL.

There are a few counts of this clonotype. CDR3 sequence reads: CASSLVQGIANEQFF. In nucleotides, the CDR3 is TGTGCCAGCAGCTTAGTTCAGGGGATAGCGAATGAGCAGTTCTTC. This chain joins TRBV7-9 and TRBJ2-1; TRBD1 is a possible D gene (6 bases). This CDR3 spans 15 amino acids. With 1 base removed from V and 7 bases from J, the gap between germline ends came to 14 bases. The germline gives CDR1 SEHNR, CDR2 FQNEAQ (reference sequence). Together with reference TRBV7-9 and TRBJ2-1, the CDR3 gives the full variable domain: DTGVSQNPRHKITKRGQNVTFRCDPISEHNRLYWYRQTLGQGPEFLTYFQNEAQLEKSRLLSDRFSAERPKGSFSTLEIQRTEQGDSAMYLCASSLVQGIANEQFFGPGTRLTVL.

The chain carries TRBV4-1 and TRBJ2-6; D unresolved. Trimming removed 1 base from V and 9 bases from J, with 13 bases in between. Per germline, CDR1 MGHRA and CDR2 YSYEKL. This CDR3 is built from 15 residues. CDR3: CASSQVGNLGNVLTF. The CDR3 DNA reads as TGCGCCAGCAGCCAAGTGGGGAACTTGGGCAACGTCCTGACTTTC.

This clonotype has a handful of counts. This chain joins TRBV9 and TRBJ2-3; tentatively, D is TRBD2 (5 bases). Germline CDR1 and CDR2: SGDLS and YYNGEE. This CDR3 region has 17 residues. Trimming pared 0 bases from V and 1 base from J, leaving 15 bases between. In DNA form, the CDR3 reads TGTGCCAGCAGCGTAGATTGGCGGGTCCAGCGCACAGATACGCAGTATTTT. Translating it yields CASSVDWRVQRTDTQYF.